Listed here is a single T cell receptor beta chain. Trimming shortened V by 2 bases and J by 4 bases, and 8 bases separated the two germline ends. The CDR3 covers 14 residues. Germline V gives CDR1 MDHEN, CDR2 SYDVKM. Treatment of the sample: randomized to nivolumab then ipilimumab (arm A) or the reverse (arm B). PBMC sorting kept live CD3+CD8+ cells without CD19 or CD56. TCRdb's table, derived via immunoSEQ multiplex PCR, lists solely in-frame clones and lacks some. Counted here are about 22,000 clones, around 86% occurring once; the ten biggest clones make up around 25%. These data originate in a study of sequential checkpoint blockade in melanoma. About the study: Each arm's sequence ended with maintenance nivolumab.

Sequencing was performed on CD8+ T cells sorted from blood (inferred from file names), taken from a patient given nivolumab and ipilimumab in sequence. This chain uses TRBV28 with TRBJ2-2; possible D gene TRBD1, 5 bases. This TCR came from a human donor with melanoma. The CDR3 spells CASSLTGSTGELFF. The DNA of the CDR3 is TGTGCCAGCAGTTTAACAGGATCCACCGGGGAGCTGTTTTTT.